Below are 15 T cell receptor beta chains sequenced from a single sample in a study of T cell repertoires in cytomegalovirus infection (dated by TCRdb to between 2019 and 2020). Sequencing instrument: Illumina HiSeq 1500. The public sequencing data were trimmed at Q25 with fastp and processed into clonotypes with MiXCR by TCRdb, which kept only in-frame beta chains. Each CDR3 protein gets just one entry, which takes the most common genes and DNA from the rows behind it. The sample table shows 150,000 to 180,000 distinct CDR3 sequences, and around 22% are seen once. Of the sample, about a tenth is held by the ten largest clones. The sequenced material came from PBMCs. Every receptor here comes from a human donor in good health (CMV status not recorded). Some clones in this sample may be carry-over from other donors' samples.

This clonotype was seen many times. The CDR3 DNA is TGTGCCAGCAGCGCGGGACTAGCGGGGGCGAGGTTCTTC. It is translated as CASSAGLAGARFF. V is TRBV7-2 and J is TRBJ2-1; TRBD2 agrees at 14 bases. Losses at the gene ends were 5 bases for V and 15 bases for J; bases not matched to a gene: 6. This CDR3 is built from 13 residues. CDR1 SGHTA and CDR2 FQGNSA come from the germline V gene.

This clonotype has a handful of counts. The rearrangement links TRBV24-1 to TRBJ2-1; TRBD2 agrees at 8 bases. The CDR3 extends over 14 amino acids. From germline, CDR1 is KGHDR and CDR2 SFDVKD. V shed 3 bases, J shed 9 bases, and the junction held 6 bases outside the gene matches. DNA of the CDR3: TGTGCCACCAGTGATCAAGGACTAGCTCGTGAGCAGTTCTTC. Amino acids: CATSDQGLAREQFF.

This clonotype was counted at least ten times. The chain has TRBV7-2 and TRBJ1-6, with unresolved D. The germline V gene has CDR1 SGHTA and CDR2 FQGNSA. This CDR3 region has 13 residues. V lost 8 bases and J lost 7, with 12 bases in between. The CDR3 coding sequence is TGTGCCAGCCACGTGGGTCTAAATTCACCCCTCCACTTT. Translating gives CASHVGLNSPLHF.

This clonotype has a count of ten or more. This chain uses TRBV12-3 or TRBV12-4 with TRBJ1-1; D gene uncertain. CDR3 size: 14 residues. Trimming took off 6 bases at V and 6 bases at J, with 17 bases between the two ends. The CDR3 bases are TGTGCCAGCAGCGAAAGGATCGGAGGTGCTGAAGCTTTCTTT. This codes for CASSERIGGAEAFF.

The rearrangement joins TRBV5-1 to TRBJ2-1; tentative D call: TRBD2 (6 bases). The CDR3 spans 13 residues. V dropped 5 bases and J dropped 5 bases, with 11 bases sitting between them. Germline lookup yields CDR1 SGHRS and CDR2 YFSETQ. The CDR3, as DNA: TGCGCCAGCAGTCTAGTAGCGGACAATGAGCAGTTCTTC. Protein: CASSLVADNEQFF. Complete variable domain (other parts from reference TRBV5-1 and TRBJ2-1): KAGVTQTPRYLIKTRGQQVTLSCSPISGHRSVSWYQQTPGQGLQFLFEYFSETQRNKGNFPGRFSGRQFSNSRSEMNVSTLELGDSALYLCASSLVADNEQFFGPGTRLTVL.

The chain couples TRBV10-3 to TRBJ1-5; 9 bases align to TRBD1. J lost 7 bases, V lost 3 bases, and 4 bases had no gene match. The CDR3 contains 14 residues. Germline values: CDR1 ENHRY, CDR2 SYGVKD. CDR3 region: CAISEQGAQQPQHF. As DNA, the CDR3 is TGTGCCATCAGTGAACAGGGGGCTCAGCAGCCCCAGCATTTT.

The chain recombines TRBV24-1 with TRBJ2-3, with 11 bases matching TRBD2. CDR1 and CDR2 (germline): KGHDR, SFDVKD. The CDR3 sequence is 20 residues long. V shed 1 base, J shed 0 bases, and the junction held 11 bases outside the gene matches. CDR3 region: CATSDFVGTSGTASTDTQYF. The DNA of the CDR3 is TGTGCCACCAGTGATTTCGTAGGGACTAGCGGAACTGCTAGCACAGATACGCAGTATTTT.

This clonotype was seen a few times. The genes are TRBV5-5 and TRBJ2-5; no reliable D call. Germline CDR1 SGHKS, CDR2 YYEKEE (reference sequence). CDR3 length: 16 amino acids. The germline V and J ends were trimmed by 1 base and 2 bases, with 15 bases remaining between them. The CDR3 DNA is TGTGCCAGCAGCTTGACCGCTATCGGGCGACAAGAGACCCAGTACTTC. Its translation: CASSLTAIGRQETQYF.

The chain joins TRBV28 to TRBJ1-6; possible D gene TRBD1, 6 bases. Trimming pared 6 bases from V and 14 bases from J, leaving 23 bases between. Looked up from germline, CDR1 is MDHEN and CDR2 is SYDVKM. The length of the CDR3 is 15 residues. CDR3 protein: CASRGNRQGISALHF. CDR3 bases: TGTGCCAGCAGGGGTAACCGGCAGGGGATTTCGGCCCTCCACTTT.

This clonotype was found many times. The rearrangement joins TRBV7-3 to TRBJ1-1; D may be TRBD1 (6 bases). Germline lookup yields CDR1 SGHTA and CDR2 FQGTGA. Trimming removed 5 bases at V and 1 base at J, with 17 bases between. This CDR3 has 16 residues. Written as DNA, the CDR3 is TGTGCCAGCAGCCGAGGGGGGGCTCGGGGGAACACTGAAGCTTTCTTT. Translated: CASSRGGARGNTEAFF.

The chain has TRBV24-1 and TRBJ2-2, with 10 bases that match TRBD1. Germline lookup yields CDR1 KGHDR and CDR2 SFDVKD. There are 16 residues in the CDR3. V lost 4 bases, J lost 7 bases, and 8 bases stayed unmatched. CDR3 region: CATSDMGQGSGGELFF. For the CDR3, the DNA is TGTGCCACCAGTGACATGGGACAGGGGTCCGGCGGGGAGCTGTTTTTT.

The table lists this clonotype with many counts. The chain couples TRBV7-2 to TRBJ1-2; a possible D gene is TRBD1 (5 bases). The V gene lost 5 bases and the J gene lost 2 bases, with 9 bases spanning the gap. Germline V gives CDR1 SGHTA, CDR2 FQGNSA. The CDR3 runs to 13 residues. CDR3 DNA: TGTGCCAGCAGCCCACAGGAAAACTATGGCTACACCTTC. This encodes CASSPQENYGYTF.

The chain carries TRBV19 and TRBJ2-5; 9 positions match TRBD1. Germline V gene data show CDR1 as LNHDA and CDR2 as SQIVND (reference sequence). The CDR3 totals 14 residues. V shed 8 bases, J shed 4 bases, and the junction held 8 bases outside the gene matches. The CDR3: CASGGTGHRETQYF. CDR3 in DNA: TGTGCCAGTGGGGGGACAGGGCATCGAGAGACCCAGTACTTC.

This clonotype has at least ten counts. This sequence joins TRBV7-8 and TRBJ2-3; no definite D call. The CDR3 has 15 amino acids. Germline-derived CDR1 and CDR2 are SGHVS and FQNEAQ. V shed 5 bases and J shed 1 base, with 13 bases lying between them. CDR3 amino acids: CASSATGMGTDTQYF. The CDR3, as DNA: TGTGCCAGCAGCGCAACCGGCATGGGCACAGATACGCAGTATTTT. Using reference TRBV7-8 and TRBJ2-3 for the parts outside the CDR3, the full variable domain is GAGVSQSPRYKVAKRGQDVALRCDPISGHVSLFWYQQALGQGPEFLTYFQNEAQLDKSGLPSDRFFAERPEGSVSTLKIQRTQQEDSAVYLCASSATGMGTDTQYFGPGTRLTVL.

This clonotype was found a few times. The genes are TRBV28 and TRBJ2-2; D not certain. The length of the CDR3 is 13 residues. CDR1 and CDR2 from the germline V gene are MDHEN and SYDVKM. The V end lost 5 bases, the J end lost 5 bases, and 9 bases lay between the germline ends. CDR3 sequence (DNA): TGTGCCAGCAGTCTAAGACCGACCGGGGAGCTGTTTTTT. This translates into CASSLRPTGELFF.